What follows is one T cell receptor beta chain and its context. The entry originates in a study of blood T cell repertoires in COVID-19. At the level of the study: Samples of COVID-19 (acute and convalescent) were obtained from the United States, Italy and Spain.

Trimming removed 7 bases from V and 8 bases from J; junction bases left unmatched: 8. CDR1 and CDR2 (germline): SQVTM, ANQGSEA. This CDR3 comprises 12 residues. The participants were between roughly 18 and 100 years old and came from fewer than 25 US areas. Cohort allocation depended upon clinical history that participants reported. A COVID-19 case was met by exposed participants within 2 weeks before study entry. The method was immunoSEQ multiplex PCR; TCRdb's version includes in-frame clones alone and lacks a portion of them. The sample records under 450,000 clones, 91% being singletons. The sample consisted of PBMCs or T cells enriched from blood (not recorded which). The sequence was obtained from a woman in her 40s who had been exposed to COVID-19. The chain recombines TRBV29-1 with TRBJ1-2; 9 bases line up with TRBD1. Written as DNA, the CDR3 is TGCAGCGGCCAGGGACAGGGAAACGGCTACACCTTC. Protein: CSGQGQGNGYTF.